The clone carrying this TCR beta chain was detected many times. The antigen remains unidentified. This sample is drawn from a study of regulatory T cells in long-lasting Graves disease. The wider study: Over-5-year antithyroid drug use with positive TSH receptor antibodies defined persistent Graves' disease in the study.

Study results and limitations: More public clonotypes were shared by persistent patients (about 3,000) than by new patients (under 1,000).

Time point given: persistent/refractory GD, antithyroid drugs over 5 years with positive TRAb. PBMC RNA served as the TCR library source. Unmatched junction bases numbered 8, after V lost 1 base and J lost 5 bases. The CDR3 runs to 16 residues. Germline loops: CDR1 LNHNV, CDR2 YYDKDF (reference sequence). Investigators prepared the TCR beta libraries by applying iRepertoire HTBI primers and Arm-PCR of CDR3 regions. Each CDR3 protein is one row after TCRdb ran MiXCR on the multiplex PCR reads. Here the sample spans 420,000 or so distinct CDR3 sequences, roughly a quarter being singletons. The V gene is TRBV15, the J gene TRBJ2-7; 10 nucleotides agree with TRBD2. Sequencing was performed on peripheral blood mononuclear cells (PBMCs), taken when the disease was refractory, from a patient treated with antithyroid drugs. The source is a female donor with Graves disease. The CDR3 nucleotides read TGTGCCACCAGCAGAGTCATAGCGGGAGGAGGGCACGAGCAGTACTTC. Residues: CATSRVIAGGGHEQYF.